This entry lists 3 T cell receptor beta chains sequenced from one sample in a study of lymphopenia after photon versus proton radiotherapy. Data came from immunoSEQ multiplex PCR; TCRdb stores just in-frame clones and leaves some out. The table records about 83,000 clones, around 80% of them present only once. The specimen comprised peripheral blood, sampled from a patient treated with proton-based radiotherapy. Receptors were obtained from a man between 60 and 70 years old with pancreatic cancer.

The chain is built from TRBV30 and TRBJ2-2; D is undetermined. Per the germline V gene, CDR1 is GTSNPN and CDR2 is SVGIG (reference sequence). Trimming cost V 5 bases and J 6 bases, with 7 bases left between them. The CDR3 runs to 11 residues. The CDR3 nucleotides read TGTGCCTGGGGTAGCTCCGGGGAGCTGTTTTTT. It translates to CAWGSSGELFF.

The rearrangement links TRBV10-3 to TRBJ2-3; 11 bases fit TRBD1. V was clipped by 4 bases and J by 8 bases; unmatched bases: 5. From germline, CDR1 is ENHRY and CDR2 SYGVKD. The CDR3 is 14 residues long. The CDR3 spells CAISGDRGSRTQYF. The CDR3 bases are TGTGCCATCAGTGGGGACAGGGGGAGCCGTACGCAGTATTTT.

The chain joins TRBV7-9 to TRBJ2-2; 11 bases agree with TRBD1. Looked up from germline, CDR1 is SEHNR and CDR2 is FQNEAQ (reference sequence). CDR3 length: 15 amino acids. After removal of 6 bases from V and 5 bases from J, the junction contained 5 bases not matched to a gene. This CDR3 is CASRFGTGGTGELFF. CDR3 nucleotide sequence: TGTGCCAGCAGATTCGGGACAGGGGGTACCGGGGAGCTGTTTTTT.